Sequencing of this T cell receptor (beta chain) was carried out in a study of identical twins. This clonotype was recorded a few times. Antigen: not known. Study-level results: Monozygotic twins shared more out-of-frame TCR alpha than recombination models predicted.

One entry per CDR3 protein results from TCRdb running MiXCR on the 5' RACE reads. The sample contains more than 1.5 million distinct CDR3 sequences, about 32% of which appear only once. CDR1 and CDR2 (germline): LGHNA, YNFKEQ. This CDR3 is built from 13 residues. Trimming removed 0 bases at V and 8 bases at J, with 10 bases between. Sequenced input: cord blood. The sequence was collected from a newborn girl in good health. The rearrangement uses TRBV4-2 and TRBJ1-2; D unresolved. The CDR3 DNA is TGTGCCAGCAGCCAAGATCGTGGGGTGGGCTACACCTTC. This translates into CASSQDRGVGYTF.